Sequencing of this T cell receptor (beta chain) was carried out in a study of T cell changes during pregnancy in multiple sclerosis. This clone has only a few counts. Germline CDR1 is KGHSH and CDR2 is LQKENI. V lost 3 bases to trimming and J lost 5 bases, with 8 bases between them. The CDR3 has 13 amino acids. Sequencing used immunoSEQ multiplex PCR; TCRdb keeps in-frame clones, though not all of them. The profile shows tens of thousands of clones, approximately 91% of them singletons. This clonotype was obtained from a female donor with multiple sclerosis, enrolled in a pregnancy study. The input for sequencing was peripheral blood, taken in the first trimester of pregnancy. The chain joins TRBV18 to TRBJ1-5, with a possible D match to TRBD1 (5 bases). Here the CDR3 reads CASSPTGDQPQHF. The CDR3 DNA follows: TGTGCCAGCTCACCCACGGGGGATCAGCCCCAGCATTTT.